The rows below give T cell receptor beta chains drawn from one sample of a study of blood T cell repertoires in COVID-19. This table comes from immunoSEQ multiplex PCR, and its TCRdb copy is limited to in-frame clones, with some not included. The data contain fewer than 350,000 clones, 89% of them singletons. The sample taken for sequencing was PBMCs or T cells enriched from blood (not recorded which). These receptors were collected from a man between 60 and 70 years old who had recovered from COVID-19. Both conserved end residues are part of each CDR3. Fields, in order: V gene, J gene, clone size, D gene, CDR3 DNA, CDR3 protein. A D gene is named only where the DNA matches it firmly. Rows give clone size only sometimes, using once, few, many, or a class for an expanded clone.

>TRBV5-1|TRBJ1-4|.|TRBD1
TGCGCCAGCAGCTGGAGGGACAGGGGGCGAAGCGAAAAACTGTTTTTT
CASSWRDRGRSEKLFF
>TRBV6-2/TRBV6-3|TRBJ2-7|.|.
TGTGCCAGCAGTTACTCGGTGTCCGTCAGGCCGGTCTACGAGCAGTACTTC
CASSYSVSVRPVYEQYF
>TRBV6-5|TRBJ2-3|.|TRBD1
TGTGCCAGCAGACTACAGGGGGGCGGCACAGATACGCAGTATTTT
CASRLQGGGTDTQYF
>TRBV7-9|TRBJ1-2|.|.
TGTGCCAGCAGCTTACTACAGCTCTATGGCTACACCTTC
CASSLLQLYGYTF
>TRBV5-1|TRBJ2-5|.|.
TGCGCCAGCAGCTTGGGCCAGGGCCAAGAGACCCAGTACTTC
CASSLGQGQETQYF
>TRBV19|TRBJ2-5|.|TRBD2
TGTGCCATCCCGCTAGCGGGAGGGCCGGGGACCCAGTACTTC
CAIPLAGGPGTQYF
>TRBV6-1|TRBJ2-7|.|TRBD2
TGTGCCAGCAGTGCGGGACTAGCGGGAGGACGAACCTACGAGCAGTACTTC
CASSAGLAGGRTYEQYF
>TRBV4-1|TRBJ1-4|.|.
TGCGCCAGCAGCCCCGGTCTGGGGCCTAATGAAAAACTGTTTTTT
CASSPGLGPNEKLFF
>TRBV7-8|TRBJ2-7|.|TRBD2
TGTGCCAGCAGCCGTTCCGGGACTAGCGGTGACGAGCAGTACTTC
CASSRSGTSGDEQYF
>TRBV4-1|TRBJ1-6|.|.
TGCGCCAGCAGCCAAGAGGCAAGTTCCTATAATTCACCCCTCCACTTT
CASSQEASSYNSPLHF
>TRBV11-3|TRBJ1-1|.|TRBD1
TGTGCCAGCAGCCTGGACAGGGCCACTGAAGCTTTCTTT
CASSLDRATEAFF
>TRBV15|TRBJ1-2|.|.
TGTGCCACCAGCAATAACCCGACGGGGGGCACCTTC
CATSNNPTGGTF
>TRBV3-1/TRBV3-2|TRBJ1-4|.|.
TGTGCCAGCAGCCCAAGGTCGGGGATCGCGTCGAAGGCTGAAAAACTGTTTTTT
CASSPRSGIASKAEKLFF
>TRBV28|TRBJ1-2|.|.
TGTGCCAGCGACCCCACCGGGGAATATCGGGGCTACACCTTC
CASDPTGEYRGYTF
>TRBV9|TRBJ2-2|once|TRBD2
TGTGCCAGCAGCGTAGTTGGAGCGGGGGGGAACACCGGGGAGCTGTTTTTT
CASSVVGAGGNTGELFF
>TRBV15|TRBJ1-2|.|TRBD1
TGTGCCACCAGCAGAGATACAGGGGTTAGGGGCTACACCTTC
CATSRDTGVRGYTF
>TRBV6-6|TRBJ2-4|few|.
TGTGCCAGCAGTTACACCAAAGAGGGTCGGACTCAGTACTTC
CASSYTKEGRTQYF
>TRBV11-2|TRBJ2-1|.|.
TGTGCCAGCAGCTTAGGTCTGTACAATGAGCAGTTCTTC
CASSLGLYNEQFF
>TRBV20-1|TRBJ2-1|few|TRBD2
TGCAGTGCTAGTGGTGCACTAGCGGGAACAATTTCCTACAATGAGCAGTTCTTC
CSASGALAGTISYNEQFF
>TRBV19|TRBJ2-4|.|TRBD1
TGTGCCAGTAGTATTCTCGGGACAGGGAAAAACATTCAGTACTTC
CASSILGTGKNIQYF
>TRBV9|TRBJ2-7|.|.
TGTGCCAGCAGCGTAGCTGGACACGCAACCTACGAGCAGTACTTC
CASSVAGHATYEQYF
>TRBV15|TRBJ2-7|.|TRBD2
TGTGCCACCAGCAGGGGGTTAGCGGGATCTTCCTACGAGCAGTACTTC
CATSRGLAGSSYEQYF
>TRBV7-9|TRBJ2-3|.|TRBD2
TGTGCCAGCAGCTTACTCTATACTAGCGGGGGGGGTGCGGATACGCAGTATTTT
CASSLLYTSGGGADTQYF
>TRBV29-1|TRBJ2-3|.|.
TGCAGCGTTGATGGCGGGACAGATACGCAGTATTTT
CSVDGGTDTQYF
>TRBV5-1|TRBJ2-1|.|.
TGCGCCAGCAGCCGACTTCAAGGAGGGGTTTCTGAGCAGTTCTTC
CASSRLQGGVSEQFF
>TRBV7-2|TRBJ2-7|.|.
TGTGCCAGCAGCAAAGACAGAACCTACGAGCAGTACTTC
CASSKDRTYEQYF
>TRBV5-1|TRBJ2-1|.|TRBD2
TGCGCCAGCATGGGGCTAGCGGGAGCCTCAAGCTCCTACAATGAGCAGTTCTTC
CASMGLAGASSSYNEQFF
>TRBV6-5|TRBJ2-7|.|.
TGTGCCAGCAGTTCGACAGGCTCCTACGAGCAGTACTTC
CASSSTGSYEQYF
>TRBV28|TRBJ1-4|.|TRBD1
TGTGCCAGCAGTTGGGGGGACAGGGGTGAAAAACTGTTTTTT
CASSWGDRGEKLFF
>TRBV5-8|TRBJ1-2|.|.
TGTGCCAGCAGCTGGACAGCGGTACACTATGGCTACACCTTC
CASSWTAVHYGYTF
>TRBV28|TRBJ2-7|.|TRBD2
TGTGCCAGCAGCGCCAGCGGGAGGGGATCCTACGAGCAGTACTTC
CASSASGRGSYEQYF
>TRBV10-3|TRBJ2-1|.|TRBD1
TGTGCCATCAGTTCGGGGACAGGGCTGAATGAGCAGTTCTTC
CAISSGTGLNEQFF
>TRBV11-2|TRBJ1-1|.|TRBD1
TGTGCCAGCAGCTCTCGGACAGGACTGAACACTGAAGCTTTCTTT
CASSSRTGLNTEAFF
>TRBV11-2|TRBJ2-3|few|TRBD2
TGTGCCAGCAGCTTAGCTAGCGGGAGGGCCGGAGATACGCAGTATTTT
CASSLASGRAGDTQYF
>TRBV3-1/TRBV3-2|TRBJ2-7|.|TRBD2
TGTGCCAGCAGAACAACTAGCGCTGCCCACTACGAGCAGTACTTC
CASRTTSAAHYEQYF
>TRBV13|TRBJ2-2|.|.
TGTGCCAGCAGCGGGGCGGACAGACGGAACACCGGGGAGCTGTTTTTT
CASSGADRRNTGELFF
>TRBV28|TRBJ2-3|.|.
TGTGCCAGCACCCCACCCGGGACTGGAAGTAGCACAGATACGCAGTATTTT
CASTPPGTGSSTDTQYF
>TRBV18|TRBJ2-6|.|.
TGTGCCAGCTCATCCCTTAACTCTGGGGCCAACGTCCTGACTTTC
CASSSLNSGANVLTF
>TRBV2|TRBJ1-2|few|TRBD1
TGTGCCAGCATCTGGACAGGCTTTTATGGCTACACCTTC
CASIWTGFYGYTF
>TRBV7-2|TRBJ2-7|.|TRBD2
TGTGCCAGCAGCTTACTAGCGGAGTCCTACGAGCAGTACTTC
CASSLLAESYEQYF
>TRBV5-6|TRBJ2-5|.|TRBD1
TGTGCCAGCAGCTTAGACAGGGAAGAGACCCAGTACTTC
CASSLDREETQYF
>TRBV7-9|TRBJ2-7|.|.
TGTGCCAGCAGCTTAGCCCCCGTTTTTAGCTTC
CASSLAPVFSF
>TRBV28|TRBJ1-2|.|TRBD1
TGTGCCAGCAGTTATCAGGGGGGAGATGGCTACACCTTC
CASSYQGGDGYTF
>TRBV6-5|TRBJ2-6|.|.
TGTGCCGGCGGGGTCGGTGGGGCCAACGTCCTGACTTTC
CAGGVGGANVLTF
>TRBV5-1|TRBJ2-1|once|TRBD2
TGCGCCAGCAGCTCACTAGCGGGAGTGAACAATGAGCAGTTCTTC
CASSSLAGVNNEQFF
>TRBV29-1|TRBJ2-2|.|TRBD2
TGCAGCGTTGGGGGGACTAGCGTCGGCACCGGGGAGCTGTTTTTT
CSVGGTSVGTGELFF
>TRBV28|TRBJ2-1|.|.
TGTGCCAGCAGTTTTTTGTCTCGCCTATACAATGAGCAGTTCTTC
CASSFLSRLYNEQFF
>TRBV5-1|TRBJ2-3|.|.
TGCGCCAGCAGCGCGGGTCTGACTAGCACAGATACGCAGTATTTT
CASSAGLTSTDTQYF
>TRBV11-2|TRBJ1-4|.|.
TGTGCCAGCAGTAGAAATGAAAAACTGTTTTTT
CASSRNEKLFF
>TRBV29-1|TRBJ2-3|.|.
TGCAGCGTTTGGCAGGGGACAGATACGCAGTATTTT
CSVWQGTDTQYF
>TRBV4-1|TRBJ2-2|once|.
TGCGCCAGCAGCCAAGGAAAATCGAGGGCGGACACCGGGGAGCTGTTTTTT
CASSQGKSRADTGELFF
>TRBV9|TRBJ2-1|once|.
TGTGCCAGCAGCACCAAGCCCCTCTATGAGCAGTTCTTC
CASSTKPLYEQFF
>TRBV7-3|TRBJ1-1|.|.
TGTGCCAGCAGCTCGAGCGGGGGTTCACAAGCTTTCTTT
CASSSSGGSQAFF
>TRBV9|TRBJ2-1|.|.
TGTGCCAGCAGCGTAGTCTCGGGGATCTCCTACAATGAGCAGTTCTTC
CASSVVSGISYNEQFF
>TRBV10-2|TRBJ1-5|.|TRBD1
TGCGCCAGTCAACAGGGGGCTGGTCAGCCCCAGCATTTT
CASQQGAGQPQHF
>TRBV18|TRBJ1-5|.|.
TGTGCCAGCTCACCACCGGGGAAAGGGAGGCATCAGCCCCAGCATTTT
CASSPPGKGRHQPQHF
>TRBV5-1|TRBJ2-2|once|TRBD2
TGCGCCAGCAGCTTGGCCGGTCGGCTAGCGGGAGGGGACGGGGAGCTGTTTTTT
CASSLAGRLAGGDGELFF
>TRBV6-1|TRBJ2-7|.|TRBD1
TGTGCCAGCAGTGAAAGGTTTGGGACAGGGTTCGAGCAGTACTTC
CASSERFGTGFEQYF
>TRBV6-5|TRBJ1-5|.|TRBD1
TGTGCCAGTCTTCAGCTTGGACAGGGCGGTCAGCCCCAGCATTTT
CASLQLGQGGQPQHF
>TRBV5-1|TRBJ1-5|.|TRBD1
TGCGCCAGCAGCTTGGGGACAGGCATTCAGCCCCAGCATTTT
CASSLGTGIQPQHF